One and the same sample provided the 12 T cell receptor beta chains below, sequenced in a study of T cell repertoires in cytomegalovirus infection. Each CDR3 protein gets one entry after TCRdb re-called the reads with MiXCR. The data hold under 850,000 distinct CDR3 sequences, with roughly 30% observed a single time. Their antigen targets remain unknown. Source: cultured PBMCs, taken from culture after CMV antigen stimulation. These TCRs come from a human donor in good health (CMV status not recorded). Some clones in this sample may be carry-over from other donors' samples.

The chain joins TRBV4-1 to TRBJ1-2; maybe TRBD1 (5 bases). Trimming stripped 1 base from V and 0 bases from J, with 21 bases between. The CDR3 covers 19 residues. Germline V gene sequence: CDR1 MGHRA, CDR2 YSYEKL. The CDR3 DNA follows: TGCGCCAGCAGCCAAGGAAAGGGGCGCCCAGTCCTACCTAACTATGGCTACACCTTC. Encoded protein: CASSQGKGRPVLPNYGYTF.

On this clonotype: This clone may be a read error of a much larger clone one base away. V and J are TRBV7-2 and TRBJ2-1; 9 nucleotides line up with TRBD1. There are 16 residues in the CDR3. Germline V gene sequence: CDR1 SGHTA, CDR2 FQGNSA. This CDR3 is CASSLAGTGTYDEQFF. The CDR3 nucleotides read TGTGCCAGCAGCTTAGCCGGGACAGGGACCTACGATGAGCAGTTCTTC.

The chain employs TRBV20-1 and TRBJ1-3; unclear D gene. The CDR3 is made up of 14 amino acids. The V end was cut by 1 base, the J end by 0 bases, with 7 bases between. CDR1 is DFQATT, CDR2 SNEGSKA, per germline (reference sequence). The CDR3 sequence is CSARAKISGNTIYF. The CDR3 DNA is TGCAGTGCTAGAGCTAAAATCTCTGGAAACACCATATATTTT.

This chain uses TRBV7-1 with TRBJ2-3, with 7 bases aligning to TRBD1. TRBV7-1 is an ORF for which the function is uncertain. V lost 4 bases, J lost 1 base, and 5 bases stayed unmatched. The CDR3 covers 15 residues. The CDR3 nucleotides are TGTGCCAGCAGCTACCCGGGACAGCGCACAGATACGCAGTATTTT. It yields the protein CASSYPGQRTDTQYF.

CDR3 sequence: CASGRLFQETQYF. The CDR3 DNA reads as TGCGCCAGCGGGCGTTTGTTCCAAGAGACCCAGTACTTC. The rearrangement links TRBV5-1 to TRBJ2-5; D is unresolved. The ends were cut back, 7 bases at V and 1 base at J, with 11 bases in the middle. CDR1 and CDR2 (germline): SGHRS, YFSETQ. The length of the CDR3 is 13 residues.

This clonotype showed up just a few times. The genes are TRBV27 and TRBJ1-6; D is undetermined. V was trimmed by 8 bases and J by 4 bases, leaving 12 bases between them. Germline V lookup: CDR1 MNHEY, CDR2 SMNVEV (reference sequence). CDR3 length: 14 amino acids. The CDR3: CASAGLPYNSPLHF. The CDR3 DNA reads TGTGCCAGCGCGGGGTTGCCGTATAATTCACCCCTCCACTTT.

This CDR3 reads CATGRESPSYEQYF. The CDR3 DNA is TGTGCCACCGGTAGGGAGTCTCCTTCCTACGAGCAGTACTTC. This chain connects TRBV15 to TRBJ2-7, with D tentatively TRBD2 (5 bases). V lost 8 bases to trimming and J lost 1 base, with 15 bases between them. CDR1 is LNHNV and CDR2 is YYDKDF in the germline V gene (reference sequence). The CDR3 contains 14 residues.

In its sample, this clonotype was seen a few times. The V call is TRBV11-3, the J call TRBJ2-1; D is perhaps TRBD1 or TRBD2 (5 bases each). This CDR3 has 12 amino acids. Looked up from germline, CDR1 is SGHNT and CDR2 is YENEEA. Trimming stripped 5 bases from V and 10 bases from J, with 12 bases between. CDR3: CASSANGGEQFF. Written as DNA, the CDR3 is TGTGCCAGCAGCGCAAATGGGGGAGAGCAGTTCTTC. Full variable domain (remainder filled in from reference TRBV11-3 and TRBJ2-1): EAGVVQSPRYKIIEKKQPVAFWCNPISGHNTLYWYLQNLGQGPELLIRYENEEAVDDSQLPKDRFSAERLKGVDSTLKIQPAELGDSAVYLCASSANGGEQFFGPGTRLTVL.

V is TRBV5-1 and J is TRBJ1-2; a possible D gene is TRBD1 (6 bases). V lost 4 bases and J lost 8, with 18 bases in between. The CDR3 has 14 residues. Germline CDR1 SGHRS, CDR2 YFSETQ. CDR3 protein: CASSLDRSLGGYTF. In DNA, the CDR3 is TGCGCCAGCAGCCTCGACAGGAGCTTGGGGGGCTACACCTTC.

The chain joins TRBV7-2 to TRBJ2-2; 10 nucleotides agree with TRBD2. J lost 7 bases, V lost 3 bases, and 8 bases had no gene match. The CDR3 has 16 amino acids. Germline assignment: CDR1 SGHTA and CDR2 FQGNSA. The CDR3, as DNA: TGTGCCAGCAGCTTTTCTACAGCGGGAGGGATCGGGGAGCTGTTTTTT. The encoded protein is CASSFSTAGGIGELFF.

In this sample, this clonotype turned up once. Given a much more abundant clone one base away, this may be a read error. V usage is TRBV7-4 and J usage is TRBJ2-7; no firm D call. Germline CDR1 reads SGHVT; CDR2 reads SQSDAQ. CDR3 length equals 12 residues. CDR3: CGTSMALYEQYF. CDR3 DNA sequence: TGTGGCACCTCAATGGCACTATACGAGCAGTACTTC.

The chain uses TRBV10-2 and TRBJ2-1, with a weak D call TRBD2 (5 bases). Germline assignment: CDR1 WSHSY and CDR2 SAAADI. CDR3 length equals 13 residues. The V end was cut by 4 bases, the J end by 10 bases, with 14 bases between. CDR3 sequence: CASSAAGPWEQFF. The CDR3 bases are TGCGCCAGCAGTGCGGCGGGCCCGTGGGAGCAGTTCTTC.